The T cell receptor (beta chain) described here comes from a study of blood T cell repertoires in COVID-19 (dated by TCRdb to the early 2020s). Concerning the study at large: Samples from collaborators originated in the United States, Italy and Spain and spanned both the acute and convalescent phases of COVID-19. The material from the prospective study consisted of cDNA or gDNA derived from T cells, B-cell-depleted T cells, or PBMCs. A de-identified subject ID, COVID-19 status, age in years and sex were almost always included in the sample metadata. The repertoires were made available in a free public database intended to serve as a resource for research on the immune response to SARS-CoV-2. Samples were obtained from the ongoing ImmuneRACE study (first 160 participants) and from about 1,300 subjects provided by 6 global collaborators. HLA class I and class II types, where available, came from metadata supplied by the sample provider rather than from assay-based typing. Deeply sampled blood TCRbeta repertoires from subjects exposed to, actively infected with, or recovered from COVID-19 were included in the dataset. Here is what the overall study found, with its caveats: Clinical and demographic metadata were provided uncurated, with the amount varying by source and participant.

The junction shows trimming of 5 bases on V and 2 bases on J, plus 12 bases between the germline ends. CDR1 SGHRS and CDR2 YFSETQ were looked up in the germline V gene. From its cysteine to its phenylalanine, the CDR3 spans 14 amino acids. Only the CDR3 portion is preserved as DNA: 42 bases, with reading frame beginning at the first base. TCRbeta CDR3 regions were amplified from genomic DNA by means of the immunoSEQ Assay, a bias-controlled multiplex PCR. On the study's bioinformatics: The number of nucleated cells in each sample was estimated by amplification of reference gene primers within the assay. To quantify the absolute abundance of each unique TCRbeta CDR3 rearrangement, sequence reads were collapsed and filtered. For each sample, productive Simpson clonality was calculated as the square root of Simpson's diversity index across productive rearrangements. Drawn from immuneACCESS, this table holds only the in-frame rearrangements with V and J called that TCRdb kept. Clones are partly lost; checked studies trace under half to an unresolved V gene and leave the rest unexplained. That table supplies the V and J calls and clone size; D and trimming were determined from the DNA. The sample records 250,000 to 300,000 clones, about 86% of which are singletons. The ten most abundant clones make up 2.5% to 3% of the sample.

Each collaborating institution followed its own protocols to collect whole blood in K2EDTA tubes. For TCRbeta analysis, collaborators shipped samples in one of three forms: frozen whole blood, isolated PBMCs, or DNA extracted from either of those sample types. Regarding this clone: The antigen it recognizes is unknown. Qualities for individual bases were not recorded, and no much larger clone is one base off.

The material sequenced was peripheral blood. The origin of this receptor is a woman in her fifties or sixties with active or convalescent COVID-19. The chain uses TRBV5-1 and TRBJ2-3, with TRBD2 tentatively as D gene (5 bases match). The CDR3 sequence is CASSWTRPTDTQYF. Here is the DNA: TGCGCCAGCAGTTGGACTCGCCCCACAGATACGCAGTATTTT.